Shown below are 12 T cell receptor beta chains from a single sample sequenced in a study of response to subunit inactivated influenza vaccine. In TCRdb, the RT-PCR reads were re-called with MiXCR into one record per CDR3 protein. The data show about 570,000 distinct CDR3 sequences, with roughly 12% seen just once and about 10% held by the top ten. The sample also formed part of further work on T cells expressing NK-cell markers. Per that study: 5'RACE template switching built TCR beta cDNA with unique molecular identifiers.

Specimen: PBMCs from blood, collected on the day of vaccination. These receptor sequences come from a man aged 50 to 59 who received an inactivated influenza vaccine.

This clonotype was observed a handful of times. The chain links TRBV28 to TRBJ2-1; 10 bases fit TRBD2. J was trimmed by 6 bases and V by 4 bases; bases with no gene match: 6. In germline, CDR1 is MDHEN, CDR2 SYDVKM. The CDR3 sequence is 15 residues long. The chain's CDR3 is CASSSRLAGGNEQFF. The DNA of the CDR3 is TGTGCCAGCAGTTCGAGACTAGCGGGTGGCAATGAGCAGTTCTTC.

The V gene is TRBV5-1, the J gene TRBJ2-1; 10 bases map to TRBD1. This CDR3 is 15 amino acids long. Losses at the gene ends were 0 bases for V and 5 bases for J; bases not matched to a gene: 2. The germline CDR1 and CDR2 sequences are SGHRS and YFSETQ. This chain's CDR3 is CASSLEGQGNNEQFF. Here the CDR3 DNA reads TGCGCCAGCAGCTTGGAGGGACAGGGGAACAATGAGCAGTTCTTC. Complete variable domain (other parts from reference TRBV5-1 and TRBJ2-1): KAGVTQTPRYLIKTRGQQVTLSCSPISGHRSVSWYQQTPGQGLQFLFEYFSETQRNKGNFPGRFSGRQFSNSRSEMNVSTLELGDSALYLCASSLEGQGNNEQFFGPGTRLTVL.

This clonotype was seen a handful of times. CDR3 protein: CASSLDSQPNTEAFF. The CDR3 coding sequence is TGCGCCAGCAGCTTGGATAGTCAGCCAAACACTGAAGCTTTCTTT. J is TRBJ1-1 and V is TRBV5-1, with D uncertain. The CDR3 consists of 15 residues. With 0 bases removed from V and 2 bases from J, the gap between germline ends came to 11 bases. Germline V gene data show CDR1 as SGHRS and CDR2 as YFSETQ. Combining the CDR3 with reference TRBV5-1 and TRBJ1-1 gives the whole variable domain KAGVTQTPRYLIKTRGQQVTLSCSPISGHRSVSWYQQTPGQGLQFLFEYFSETQRNKGNFPGRFSGRQFSNSRSEMNVSTLELGDSALYLCASSLDSQPNTEAFFGQGTRLTVV.

The sample holds a few counts of this clonotype. The V call is TRBV12-3 or TRBV12-4, the J call TRBJ1-4; 9 bases fit TRBD1. This CDR3 has 18 residues. Germline trimming cut 5 bases from V and 2 bases from J; bases unmatched to any gene: 12. The CDR3 bases are TGTGCCAGCAGTGGACCAACAGGGGGCGGTTTCACTAATGAAAAACTGTTTTTT. Translation: CASSGPTGGGFTNEKLFF.

The J gene is TRBJ2-7, the V gene TRBV7-6; TRBD1 matches at 8 bases. The germline gives CDR1 SGHVS, CDR2 FNYEAQ. V was pared by 5 bases and J by 4 bases, with 10 bases of the junction left unmatched. This CDR3 contains 15 residues. The CDR3 nucleotides are TGTGCCAGCAGCCGCCCGGCACAGGGGGATTACGAGCAGTACTTC. Translated, it gives CASSRPAQGDYEQYF.

This clonotype was recorded a few times. The genes are TRBV20-1 and TRBJ2-3, with D tentatively TRBD2 (6 bases). The CDR3 is 15 residues long. V was cut by 6 bases and J by 3 bases, with 19 bases left in between. CDR1 and CDR2 (germline): DFQATT, SNEGSKA (reference sequence). CDR3 protein: CSAVEFRGLTDTQYF. DNA for the CDR3: TGCAGTGCAGTGGAATTTCGGGGGTTGACAGATACGCAGTATTTT.

This clonotype was counted a few times. The chain uses TRBV6-2 or TRBV6-3 and TRBJ2-7; TRBD2 matches 7 bases. This CDR3 is built from 11 residues. V gave up 11 bases and J gave up 3 bases; unmatched junction bases: 4. Germline lookup yields CDR1 MNHEY and CDR2 SVGEGT. CDR3 loop: CAAGVGYEQYF. The CDR3 coding sequence is TGTGCCGCGGGAGTGGGCTACGAGCAGTACTTC.

This chain uses TRBV11-2 with TRBJ2-1, with 8 positions matching TRBD2. The V and J ends lost 6 bases and 9 bases, in that order; junction bases with no gene match: 13. Germline assignment: CDR1 SGHAT and CDR2 FQNNGV. The CDR3 contains 15 residues. The CDR3 sequence: CASSPWVAGRSEQFF. CDR3 bases: TGTGCCAGCAGTCCCTGGGTAGCGGGACGGAGTGAGCAGTTCTTC.

This clonotype occurred a few times. The J gene is TRBJ2-5, the V gene TRBV20-1, with 11 bases lining up with TRBD1. Trimming took 6 bases from V and 4 from J; bases not matched to a gene: 7. CDR3 length: 14 amino acids. Germline V gene sequence: CDR1 DFQATT, CDR2 SNEGSKA (reference sequence). The CDR3 DNA reads TGCAGTGCACGGACAGGGGGCCGGCGAGAGACCCAGTACTTC. The encoded protein is CSARTGGRRETQYF.

This clonotype came up a few times. This chain connects TRBV20-1 to TRBJ1-2; D is uncertain. Germline CDR1 DFQATT, CDR2 SNEGSKA (reference sequence). Trimming left V 3 bases short and J 9 bases short, with 11 bases between. The CDR3 loop spans 11 amino acids. The CDR3 spells CSASTASSYTF. In nucleotides, the CDR3 is TGCAGTGCTAGTACGGCTAGCAGCTACACCTTC.

This clonotype has only a few counts. The chain links TRBV28 to TRBJ2-7; a weak D match, TRBD1 (6 bases). V was cut by 5 bases and J by 4 bases, with 24 bases left in between. This CDR3 has 17 amino acids. CDR1 is MDHEN, CDR2 SYDVKM, per germline. Written as DNA, the CDR3 is TGTGCCAGCAGTCCTCAGGGGCGGCTAGGGGCCTGGTACGAGCAGTACTTC. This sequence encodes CASSPQGRLGAWYEQYF. The whole variable domain, remainder taken from reference TRBV28 and TRBJ2-7, is DVKVTQSSRYLVKRTGEKVFLECVQDMDHENMFWYRQDPGLGLRLIYFSYDVKMKEKGDIPEGYSVSREKKERFSLILESASTNQTSMYLCASSPQGRLGAWYEQYFGPGTRLTVT.

The chain is built from TRBV5-4 and TRBJ2-5; 10 bases fit TRBD2. The germline gives CDR1 SGHNT, CDR2 YYREEE (reference sequence). V trimming: 3 bases; J trimming: 1 base; junction bases outside the gene matches: 6. This CDR3 is 16 amino acids long. The CDR3 loop reads CASSWRTSGVQETQYF. CDR3 in DNA: TGTGCCAGCAGCTGGCGGACTAGCGGAGTCCAAGAGACCCAGTACTTC.